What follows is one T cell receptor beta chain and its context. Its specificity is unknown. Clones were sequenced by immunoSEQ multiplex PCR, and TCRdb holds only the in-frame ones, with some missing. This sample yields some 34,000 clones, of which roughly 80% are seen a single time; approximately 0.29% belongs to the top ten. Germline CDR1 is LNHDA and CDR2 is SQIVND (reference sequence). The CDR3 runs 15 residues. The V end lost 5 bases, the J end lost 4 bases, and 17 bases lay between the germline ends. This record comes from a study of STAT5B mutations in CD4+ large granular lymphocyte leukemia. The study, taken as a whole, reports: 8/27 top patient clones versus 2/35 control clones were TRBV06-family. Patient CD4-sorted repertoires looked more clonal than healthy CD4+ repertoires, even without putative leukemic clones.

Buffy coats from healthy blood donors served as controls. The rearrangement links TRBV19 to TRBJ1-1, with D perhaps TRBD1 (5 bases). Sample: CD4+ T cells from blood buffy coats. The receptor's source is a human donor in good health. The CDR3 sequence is CASSPRVGVGTEAFF. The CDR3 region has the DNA TGTGCCAGTAGTCCCCGGGTAGGGGTCGGCACTGAAGCTTTCTTT. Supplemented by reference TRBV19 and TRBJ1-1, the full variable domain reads DGGITQSPKYLFRKEGQNVTLSCEQNLNHDAMYWYRQDPGQGLRLIYYSQIVNDFQKGDIAEGYSVSREKKESFPLTVTSAQKNPTAFYLCASSPRVGVGTEAFFGQGTRLTVV.